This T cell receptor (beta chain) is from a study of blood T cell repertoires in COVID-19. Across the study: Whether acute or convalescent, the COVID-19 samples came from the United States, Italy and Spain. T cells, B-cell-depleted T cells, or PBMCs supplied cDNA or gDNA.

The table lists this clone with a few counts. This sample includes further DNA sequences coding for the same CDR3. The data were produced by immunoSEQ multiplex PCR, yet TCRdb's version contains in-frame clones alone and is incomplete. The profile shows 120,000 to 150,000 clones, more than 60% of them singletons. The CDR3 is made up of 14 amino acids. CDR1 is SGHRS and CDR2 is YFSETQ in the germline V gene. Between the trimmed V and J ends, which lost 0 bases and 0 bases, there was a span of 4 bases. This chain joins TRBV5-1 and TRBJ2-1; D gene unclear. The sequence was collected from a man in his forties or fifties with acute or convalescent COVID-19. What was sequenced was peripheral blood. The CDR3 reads CASSLVSSYNEQFF. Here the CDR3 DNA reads TGCGCCAGCAGCTTGGTGAGCTCCTACAATGAGCAGTTCTTC.